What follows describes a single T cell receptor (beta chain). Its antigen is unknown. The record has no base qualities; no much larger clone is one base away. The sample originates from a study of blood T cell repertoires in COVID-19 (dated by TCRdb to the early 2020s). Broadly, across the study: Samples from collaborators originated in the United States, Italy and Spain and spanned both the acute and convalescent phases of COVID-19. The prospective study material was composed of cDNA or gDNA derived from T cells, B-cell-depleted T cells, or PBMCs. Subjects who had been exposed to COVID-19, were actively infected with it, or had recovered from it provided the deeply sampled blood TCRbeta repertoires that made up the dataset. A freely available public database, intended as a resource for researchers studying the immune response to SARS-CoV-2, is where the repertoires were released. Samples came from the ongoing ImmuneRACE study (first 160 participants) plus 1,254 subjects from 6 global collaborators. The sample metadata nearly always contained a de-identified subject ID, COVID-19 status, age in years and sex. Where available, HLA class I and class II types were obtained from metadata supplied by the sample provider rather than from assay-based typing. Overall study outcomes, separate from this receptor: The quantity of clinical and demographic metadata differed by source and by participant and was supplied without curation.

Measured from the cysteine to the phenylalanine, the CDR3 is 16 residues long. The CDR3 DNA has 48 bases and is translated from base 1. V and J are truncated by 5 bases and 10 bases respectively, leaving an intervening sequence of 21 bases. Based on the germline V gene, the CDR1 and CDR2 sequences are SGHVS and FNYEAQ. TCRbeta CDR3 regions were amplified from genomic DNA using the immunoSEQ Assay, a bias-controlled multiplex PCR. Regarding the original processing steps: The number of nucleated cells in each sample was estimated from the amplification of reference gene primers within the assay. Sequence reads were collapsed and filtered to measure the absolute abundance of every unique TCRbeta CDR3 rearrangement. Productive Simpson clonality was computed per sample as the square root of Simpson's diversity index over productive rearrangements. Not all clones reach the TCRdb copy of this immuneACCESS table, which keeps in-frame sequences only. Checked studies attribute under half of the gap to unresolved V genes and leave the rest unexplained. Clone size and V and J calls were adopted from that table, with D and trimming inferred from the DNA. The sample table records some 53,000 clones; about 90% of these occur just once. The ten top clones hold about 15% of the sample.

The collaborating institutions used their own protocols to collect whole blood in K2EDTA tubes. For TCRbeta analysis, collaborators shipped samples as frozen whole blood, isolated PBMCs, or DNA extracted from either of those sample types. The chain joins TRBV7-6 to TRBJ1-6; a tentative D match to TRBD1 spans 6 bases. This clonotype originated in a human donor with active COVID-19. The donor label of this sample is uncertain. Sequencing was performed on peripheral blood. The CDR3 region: CASSPQRGGGGSPLHF. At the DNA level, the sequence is TGTGCCAGCAGCCCCCAGCGAGGCGGGGGCGGGTCACCCCTCCACTTT.